This is a list of T cell receptor beta chains from one sample in a study of Siglec-9 on CD8 T cells in melanoma. Repertoires were generated with immunoSEQ multiplex PCR, while TCRdb's copy carries only in-frame clones and drops some. The sample has about 30,000 clones, 75% to 85% seen once. The specimen sequenced was Siglec-9- CD8+ T cells sorted from blood. The receptor set was obtained from a human donor in good health. Both conserved end residues are part of each CDR3. Fields, in order: D gene, V gene, J gene, clone size, CDR3 DNA, CDR3 protein. A D gene is named only where the DNA matches it firmly. Expanded clones are given a class, and other clones once, few, many or no size at all.

d_call: TRBD2
v_call: TRBV5-8
j_call: TRBJ2-3
clone_size: once
cdr3_nt: TGTGCCAGCACCCCTAACTTAAGACTAGCGGGAGATGGTGGTACGCAGTATTTT
cdr3_aa: CASTPNLRLAGDGGTQYF

d_call: TRBD2
v_call: TRBV5-1
j_call: TRBJ2-7
clone_size: NA
cdr3_nt: TGCGCCAGCAGCTTGTCAGGCGCGGGGGCCTACGAGCAGTACTTC
cdr3_aa: CASSLSGAGAYEQYF

d_call: TRBD2
v_call: TRBV4-1
j_call: TRBJ2-7
clone_size: NA
cdr3_nt: TGCGCCAGCAGCCAAGCCTGGGGGGGGTACGAGCAGTACTTC
cdr3_aa: CASSQAWGGYEQYF

d_call: TRBD1
v_call: TRBV19
j_call: TRBJ2-1
clone_size: NA
cdr3_nt: TGTGCCAGTAGTAACTTCACAGGGGGCATTGATGAGCAGTTCTTC
cdr3_aa: CASSNFTGGIDEQFF

d_call: NA
v_call: TRBV27
j_call: TRBJ2-1
clone_size: NA
cdr3_nt: TGTGCCAGCAGTACGCTCGACTCCTACAATGAGCAGTTCTTC
cdr3_aa: CASSTLDSYNEQFF

d_call: NA
v_call: TRBV7-8
j_call: TRBJ1-3
clone_size: NA
cdr3_nt: TGTGCCAGCAGCCCCCGGGGGGGGACCTCTGGAAACACCATATATTTT
cdr3_aa: CASSPRGGTSGNTIYF

d_call: NA
v_call: TRBV4-2
j_call: TRBJ2-3
clone_size: once
cdr3_nt: TGTGCCAGCAGCCAATTGATAGATACGCAGTATTTT
cdr3_aa: CASSQLIDTQYF

d_call: NA
v_call: TRBV10-2
j_call: TRBJ1-5
clone_size: NA
cdr3_nt: TGCGCCAGCAGTGCGTTAGTTGCTAGCAATCAGCCCCAGCATTTT
cdr3_aa: CASSALVASNQPQHF

d_call: NA
v_call: TRBV7-9
j_call: TRBJ2-5
clone_size: NA
cdr3_nt: TGTGCCAGTGGGGACGGCGACGGAGAGACCCAGTACTTC
cdr3_aa: CASGDGDGETQYF

d_call: TRBD2
v_call: TRBV19
j_call: TRBJ2-2
clone_size: NA
cdr3_nt: TGTGCCAGTAGTATAGTGCTCGGCGGGGGGCCCACCGGGGAGCTGTTTTTT
cdr3_aa: CASSIVLGGGPTGELFF

d_call: TRBD1
v_call: TRBV13
j_call: TRBJ1-1
clone_size: NA
cdr3_nt: TGTGCCAGCAGCTTAGTAGTTCGGACAGGGAATCTGAACACTGAAGCTTTCTTT
cdr3_aa: CASSLVVRTGNLNTEAFF

d_call: NA
v_call: TRBV2
j_call: TRBJ2-3
clone_size: NA
cdr3_nt: TGTGCCAGCAGGTTCGGAAGCACAGATACGCAGTATTTT
cdr3_aa: CASRFGSTDTQYF

d_call: TRBD2
v_call: TRBV7-2
j_call: TRBJ2-2
clone_size: NA
cdr3_nt: TGTGCCAGCAGCTCGGGGACTAGCGGGAGGGTATCGGACACCGGGGAGCTGTTTTTT
cdr3_aa: CASSSGTSGRVSDTGELFF

d_call: NA
v_call: TRBV12-5
j_call: TRBJ1-2
clone_size: NA
cdr3_nt: TGTGCTAGTGGCCCCGAAAGGAACTATGGCTACACCTTC
cdr3_aa: CASGPERNYGYTF